This T cell receptor beta chain was observed in a study of cytomegalovirus exposure and HLA in healthy donors. Findings of the study overall: Usually a TCR sequence was rare, but some public TCRs were found in many donors. According to a subsequent analysis, TCR clusters from the first cohort were inclined to appear together in the 110 or so validation repertoires. It was reported that the classifier diagnosed cytomegalovirus status with high specificity and sensitivity in both the original and validation cohorts. The study put around 180 TCR beta chains on its list as cytomegalovirus-associated.

About this clone itself: What it binds is unknown.

V was pared by 5 bases and J by 2 bases, with 6 bases between. The CDR3 has 12 amino acids. Germline CDR1 is SNHLY and CDR2 is FYNNEI. Only in-frame clones appear in the TCRdb table, and some are missing; sequencing was by immunoSEQ multiplex PCR. Found here are fewer than 70,000 clones, approximately 96% of them singletons; the top ten hold 0.9% to 1%. The sample taken for sequencing was PBMCs. J is TRBJ2-5 and V is TRBV2; D remains ambiguous. The TCR originated in a man aged 18 to 30 in good health and CMV-seronegative. The CDR3 loop reads CASSRDQETQYF. The DNA for the CDR3 is TGTGCCAGCAGTCGAGATCAAGAGACCCAGTACTTC.